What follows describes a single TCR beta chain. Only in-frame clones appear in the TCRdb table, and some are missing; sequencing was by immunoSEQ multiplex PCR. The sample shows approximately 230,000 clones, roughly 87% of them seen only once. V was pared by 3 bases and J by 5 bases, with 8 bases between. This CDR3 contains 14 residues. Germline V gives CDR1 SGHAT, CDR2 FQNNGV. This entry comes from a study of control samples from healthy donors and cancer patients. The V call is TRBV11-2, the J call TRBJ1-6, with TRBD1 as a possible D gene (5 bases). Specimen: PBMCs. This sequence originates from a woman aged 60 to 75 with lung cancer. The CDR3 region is CASSLGGNNSPLHF. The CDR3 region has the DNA TGTGCCAGCAGCTTGGGGGGGAATAATTCACCCCTCCACTTT.